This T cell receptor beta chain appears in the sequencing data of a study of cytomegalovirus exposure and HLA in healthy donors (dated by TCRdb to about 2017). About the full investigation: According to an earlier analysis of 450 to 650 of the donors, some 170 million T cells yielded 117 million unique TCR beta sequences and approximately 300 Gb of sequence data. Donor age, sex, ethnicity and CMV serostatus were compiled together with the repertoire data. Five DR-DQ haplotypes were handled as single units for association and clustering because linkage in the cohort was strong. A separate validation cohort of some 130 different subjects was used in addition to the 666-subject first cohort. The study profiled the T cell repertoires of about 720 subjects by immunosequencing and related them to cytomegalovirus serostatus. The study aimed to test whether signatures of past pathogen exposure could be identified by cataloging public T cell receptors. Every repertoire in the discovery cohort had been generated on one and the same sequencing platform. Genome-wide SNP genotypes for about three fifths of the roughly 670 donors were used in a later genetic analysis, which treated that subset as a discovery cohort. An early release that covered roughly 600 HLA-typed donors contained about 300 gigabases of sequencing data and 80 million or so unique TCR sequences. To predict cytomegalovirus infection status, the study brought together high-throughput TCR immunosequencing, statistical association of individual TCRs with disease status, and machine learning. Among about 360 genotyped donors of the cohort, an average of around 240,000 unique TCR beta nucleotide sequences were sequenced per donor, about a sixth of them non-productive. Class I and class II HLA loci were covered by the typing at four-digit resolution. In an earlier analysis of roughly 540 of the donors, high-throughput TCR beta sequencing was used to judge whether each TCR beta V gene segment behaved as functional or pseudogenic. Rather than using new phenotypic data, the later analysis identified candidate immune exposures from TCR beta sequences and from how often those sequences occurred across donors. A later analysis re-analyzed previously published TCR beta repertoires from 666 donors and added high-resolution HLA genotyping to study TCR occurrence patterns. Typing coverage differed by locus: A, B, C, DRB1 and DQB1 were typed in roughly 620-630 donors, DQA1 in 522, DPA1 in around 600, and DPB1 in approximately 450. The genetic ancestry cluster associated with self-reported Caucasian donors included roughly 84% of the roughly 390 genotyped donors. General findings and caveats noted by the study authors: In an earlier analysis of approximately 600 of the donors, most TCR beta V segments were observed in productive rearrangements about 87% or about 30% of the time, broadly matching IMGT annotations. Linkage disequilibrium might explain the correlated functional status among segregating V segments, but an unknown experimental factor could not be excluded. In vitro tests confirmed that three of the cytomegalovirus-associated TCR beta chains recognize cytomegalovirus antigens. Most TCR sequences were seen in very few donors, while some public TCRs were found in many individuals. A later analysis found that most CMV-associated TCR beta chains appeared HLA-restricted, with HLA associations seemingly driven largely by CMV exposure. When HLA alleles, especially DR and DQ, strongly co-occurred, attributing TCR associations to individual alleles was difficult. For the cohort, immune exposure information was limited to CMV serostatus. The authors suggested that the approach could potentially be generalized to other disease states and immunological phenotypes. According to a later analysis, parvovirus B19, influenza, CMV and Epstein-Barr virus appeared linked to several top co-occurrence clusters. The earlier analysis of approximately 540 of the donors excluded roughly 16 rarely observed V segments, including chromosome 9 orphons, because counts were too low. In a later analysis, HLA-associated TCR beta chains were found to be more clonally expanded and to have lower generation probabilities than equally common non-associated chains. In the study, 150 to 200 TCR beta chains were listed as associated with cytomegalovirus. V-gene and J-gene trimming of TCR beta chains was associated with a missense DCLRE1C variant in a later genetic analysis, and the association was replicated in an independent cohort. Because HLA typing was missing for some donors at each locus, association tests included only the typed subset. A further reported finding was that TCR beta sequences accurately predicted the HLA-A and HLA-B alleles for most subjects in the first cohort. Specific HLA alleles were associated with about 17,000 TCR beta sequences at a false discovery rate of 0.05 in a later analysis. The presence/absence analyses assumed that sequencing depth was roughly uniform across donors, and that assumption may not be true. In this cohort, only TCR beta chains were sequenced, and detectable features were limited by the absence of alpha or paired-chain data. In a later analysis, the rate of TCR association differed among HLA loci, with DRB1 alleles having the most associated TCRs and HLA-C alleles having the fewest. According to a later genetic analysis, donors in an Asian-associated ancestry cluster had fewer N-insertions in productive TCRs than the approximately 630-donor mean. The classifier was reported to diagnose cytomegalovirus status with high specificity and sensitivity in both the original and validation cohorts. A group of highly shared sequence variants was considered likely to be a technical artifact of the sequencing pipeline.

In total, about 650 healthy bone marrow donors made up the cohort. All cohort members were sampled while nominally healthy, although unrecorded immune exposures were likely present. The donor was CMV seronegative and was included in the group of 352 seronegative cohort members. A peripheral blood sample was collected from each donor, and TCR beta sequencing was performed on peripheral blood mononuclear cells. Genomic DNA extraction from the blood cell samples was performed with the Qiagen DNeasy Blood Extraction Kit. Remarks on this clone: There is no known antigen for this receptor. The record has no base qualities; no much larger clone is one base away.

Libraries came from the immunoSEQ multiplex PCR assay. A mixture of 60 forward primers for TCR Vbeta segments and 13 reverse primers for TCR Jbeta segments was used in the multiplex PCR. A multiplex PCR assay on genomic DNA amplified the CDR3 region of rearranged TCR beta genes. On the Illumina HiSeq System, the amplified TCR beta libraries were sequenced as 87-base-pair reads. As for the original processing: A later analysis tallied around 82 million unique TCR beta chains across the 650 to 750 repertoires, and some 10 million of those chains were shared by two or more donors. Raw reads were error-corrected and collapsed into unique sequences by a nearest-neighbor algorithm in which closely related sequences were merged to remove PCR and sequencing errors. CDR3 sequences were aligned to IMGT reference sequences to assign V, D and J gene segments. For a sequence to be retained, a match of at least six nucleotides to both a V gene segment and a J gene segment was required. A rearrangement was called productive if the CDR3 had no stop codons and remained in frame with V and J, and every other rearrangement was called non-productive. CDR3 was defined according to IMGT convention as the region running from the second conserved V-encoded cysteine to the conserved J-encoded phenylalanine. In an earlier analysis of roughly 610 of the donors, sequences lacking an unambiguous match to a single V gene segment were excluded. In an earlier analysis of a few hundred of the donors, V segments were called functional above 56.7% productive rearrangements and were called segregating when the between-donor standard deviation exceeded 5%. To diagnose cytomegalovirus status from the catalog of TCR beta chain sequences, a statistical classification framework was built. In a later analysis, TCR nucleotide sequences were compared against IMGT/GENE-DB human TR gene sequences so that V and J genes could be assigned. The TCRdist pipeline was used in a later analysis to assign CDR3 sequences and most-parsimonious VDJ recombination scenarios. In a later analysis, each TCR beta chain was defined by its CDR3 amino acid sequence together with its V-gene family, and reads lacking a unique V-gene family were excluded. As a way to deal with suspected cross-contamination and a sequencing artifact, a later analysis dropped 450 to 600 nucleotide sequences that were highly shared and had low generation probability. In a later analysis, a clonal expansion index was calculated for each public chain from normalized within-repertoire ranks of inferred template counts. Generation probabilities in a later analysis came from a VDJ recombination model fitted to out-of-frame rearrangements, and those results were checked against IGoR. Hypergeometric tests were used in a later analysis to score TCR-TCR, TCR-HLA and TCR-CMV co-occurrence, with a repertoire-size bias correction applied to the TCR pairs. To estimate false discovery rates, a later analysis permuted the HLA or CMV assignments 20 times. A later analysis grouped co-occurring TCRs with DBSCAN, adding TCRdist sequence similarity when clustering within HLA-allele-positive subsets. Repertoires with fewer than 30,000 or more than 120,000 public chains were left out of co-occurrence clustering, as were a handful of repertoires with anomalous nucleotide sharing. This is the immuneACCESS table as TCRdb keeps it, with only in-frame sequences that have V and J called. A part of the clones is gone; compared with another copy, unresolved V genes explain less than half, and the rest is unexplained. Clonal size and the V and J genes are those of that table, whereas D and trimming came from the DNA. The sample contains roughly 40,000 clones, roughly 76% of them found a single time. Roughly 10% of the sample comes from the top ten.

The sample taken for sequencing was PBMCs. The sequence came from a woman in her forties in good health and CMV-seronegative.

The CDR3 protein sequence reads: CASSYSSKGANLHV. The sequenced DNA is TGTGCCAGCAGTTACTCATCGAAGGGGGCCAACTTACACGTC. The chain is made from TRBV6-5 and TRBJ2-7, with 7 bases in between that match TRBD1. From a lookup of the germline V gene, CDR1 and CDR2 are MNHEY and SVGAGI. The CDR3 starts with the cysteine, ends with the valine, and has 14 residues. Kept here is only the CDR3 DNA, which spans 42 bases and is read in frame from base 1.